This T cell receptor beta chain was retrieved from a study of shared clonotypes between healthy human individuals. The assay was carried out at the deep level. Here immunoSEQ multiplex PCR was the method, and the copy in TCRdb shows in-frame clones only, minus some. The data contain about 560,000 clones, around 80% of them singletons. This CDR3 contains 12 residues. Germline lookup yields CDR1 MDHEN and CDR2 SYDVKM. This clonotype was sampled from a woman between 35 and 50 years old in good health. Some clones in this sample may be carry-over from other donors' samples. The source material was PBMCs. The V call is TRBV28, the J call TRBJ1-3; D is undetermined. The CDR3 bases are TGTGCGACCACCCCTACTGGGAGCACCATATATTTT. Its protein is CATTPTGSTIYF.